The clone carrying this T cell receptor beta chain was picked up a small number of times. Its specificity is not known. This specimen belongs to a study of blood T cells in healthy people across ages. Study-wide findings and caveats: In these data, TCR beta diversity tracked strongly with naive T cell percentage.

Using a J-beta primer mix together with a sample-barcoded 5' primer, a second PCR was run for about 7 to 12 cycles. TCRdb reanalysed the 5' RACE reads using MiXCR and keeps one entry per CDR3 protein. The sample shows about 1,400,000 distinct CDR3 sequences, 59% of them seen only once. The V and J ends lost 8 bases and 3 bases respectively, with 4 bases between them. The CDR3 length is 9 residues. Germline CDR1 SQVTM, CDR2 ANQGSEA. The sequencing sample was made of blood. The TCR comes from a young man in good health. This rearrangement joins TRBV29-1 to TRBJ1-1, with D unresolved. The CDR3 region is CSRYTEAFF. The CDR3, as DNA: TGCAGCCGCTACACTGAAGCTTTCTTT.